The source of this TCR beta chain is a study of OX40 agonist ivuxolimab in advanced cancers. TCRdb's table, derived via immunoSEQ multiplex PCR, lists solely in-frame clones and lacks some. This table has about 59,000 clones, 85% appearing once. Germline V gives CDR1 SEHNR, CDR2 FQNEAQ (reference sequence). The CDR3 has 15 residues. V lost 5 bases to trimming and J lost 10 bases; unmatched junction nucleotides: 10. The source was CD4+ or CD8+ T cells sorted from blood, collected in a trial of the OX40 agonist ivuxolimab. This chain links TRBV7-9 with TRBJ1-6; 8 bases align to TRBD1. The sequence came from an adult with an advanced solid tumor such as melanoma, head and neck, liver or kidney cancer. The CDR3 reads CASSTDRVGRSPLHF. As DNA, the CDR3 is TGTGCCAGCAGCACGGACAGGGTAGGGCGGTCACCCCTCCACTTT.